Sequencing of this T cell receptor (beta chain) was carried out in a study of blood T cell repertoires in COVID-19. Study summary: Both acute and convalescent COVID-19 samples were obtained from the United States, Italy and Spain. The analysed material was cDNA or gDNA that came from T cells, B-cell-depleted T cells, or PBMCs.

TCRdb's table, derived via immunoSEQ multiplex PCR, lists solely in-frame clones and lacks some. The repertoire includes tens of thousands of clones, approximately 80% of them detected once, and 0.65% to 0.9% sits in the top ten. This clone has a handful of counts. The TCR comes from a woman between 70 and 85 years old with acute or convalescent COVID-19. The sequencing input was peripheral blood.

CDR3 protein: CASSRGIIGEQFF. CDR3 nucleotides: TGTGCCAGCTCACGGGGGATTATAGGTGAGCAGTTCTTC. The chain links TRBV6-5 to TRBJ2-1; TRBD2 might be the D (6 bases). V lost 8 bases and J lost 9, with 17 bases in between. CDR3 length: 13 residues. Germline V gene data show CDR1 as MNHEY and CDR2 as SVGAGI.